The TCR beta chain described here comes from a study of sequential checkpoint blockade in melanoma. About the study: TCRbeta immunosequencing was performed on DNA from roughly 91 pretreatment melanoma tumor samples. Approximately 20 patients had tumor biopsies before treatment and at week 13. Study outcomes and limitations: Mutational load did not correlate with tumor T-cell fraction or clonality.

Remarks on this clone: Its specificity is unknown.

Treatment indicated: randomized to nivolumab then ipilimumab (arm A) or the reverse (arm B). Patients had received no earlier DNA-damaging chemotherapy. Using immunoSEQ multiplex PCR, the repertoire was profiled, and TCRdb retains in-frame clones only, with some absent. This sample has about 13,000 clones, with 27% found just once. The specimen was tumor tissue (inferred from file names), collected from a patient given nivolumab and ipilimumab in sequence. The source of this sequence is a human donor with melanoma.

The chain's CDR3 is CASSPWLSLTEAFF. The CDR3, as DNA: TGCGCCAGCAGCCCGTGGCTTTCTCTCACTGAAGCTTTCTTT. V gene TRBV5-1 combines with J gene TRBJ1-1; no definite D call. The CDR3 loop spans 14 amino acids. Germline CDR1 is SGHRS and CDR2 is YFSETQ. V shed 4 bases and J shed 4 bases, with 14 bases lying between them.